This TCR beta chain was captured in a study of cytomegalovirus exposure and HLA in healthy donors. Across the study: Early on, a data release was issued that held approximately 92 million unique TCRs from HLA-typed donors.

Both 60 Vbeta primers and 13 Jbeta primers went into the PCR. Repertoires were generated with immunoSEQ multiplex PCR, while TCRdb's copy carries only in-frame clones and drops some. This listing includes some 89,000 clones. Specimen: PBMCs. The source is a woman in her thirties in good health and CMV-seronegative.

The CDR3 loop reads CASSIIGGNEKLFF. CDR3 DNA: TGTGCCAGTAGTATAATCGGAGGAAATGAAAAACTGTTTTTT. The chain has TRBV19 and TRBJ1-4; D is undetermined. CDR3 length equals 14 residues. Per the germline V gene, CDR1 is LNHDA and CDR2 is SQIVND (reference sequence). V was pared by 2 bases and J by 5 bases, with 9 bases between.